A single sample is the source of the 24 T cell receptor beta chains below, sequenced in a study of TIL therapy for anti-PD-1-resistant metastatic lung cancer. Indicated time point: pre-treatment sample, taken before nivolumab and TIL therapy. The tumor samples were excised metastases, mostly pleural nodules or supraclavicular lymph nodes. The libraries were made with immunoSEQ v3. Some clones are missing from TCRdb's copy, which holds only in-frame ones; the method was immunoSEQ multiplex PCR. The sample consists of approximately 24,000 clones, 72% of them appearing once. This specimen was tumor tissue, taken at baseline. The receptors shown here come from a person aged 25-85 years with non-small cell lung cancer.

This chain joins TRBV4-1 and TRBJ2-5; D is ambiguous. The end of the DNA aligns better with TRBJ2-7, so the J call may be wrong. The CDR3 covers 17 residues. CDR1 is MGHRA and CDR2 is YSYEKL in the germline V gene. CDR3 loop: CASSQGFRDLHSYEQYF. In DNA, the CDR3 is TGCGCCAGCAGCCAAGGGTTCCGCGATCTTCACTCCTACGAGCAGTACTTC.

The V gene is TRBV7-2, the J gene TRBJ2-2; TRBD1 matches 7 bases. The CDR3 is made up of 15 amino acids. Germline V gene lookup returns CDR1 SGHTA and CDR2 FQGNSA. V trimming: 1 base; J trimming: 4 bases; junction bases outside the gene matches: 3. The CDR3 DNA sequence: TGTGCCAGCAGCTTAGGTCCAGGGGGCACCGGGGAGCTGTTTTTT. Its protein is CASSLGPGGTGELFF.

The CDR3 protein is CASSVTASNQPQHF. The CDR3 DNA is TGTGCCAGCAGTGTGACAGCCAGCAATCAGCCCCAGCATTTT. The genes are TRBV6-5 and TRBJ1-5, with D tentatively TRBD1 (5 bases). This CDR3 region has 14 residues. The germline gives CDR1 MNHEY, CDR2 SVGAGI. V was trimmed by 5 bases and J by 1 base, leaving 9 bases between them.

The V gene is TRBV5-1, the J gene TRBJ2-7, with 9 positions matching TRBD1. CDR1 and CDR2 from the germline V gene are SGHRS and YFSETQ. The CDR3 covers 16 residues. The V segment lost 1 base and the J segment 4 bases; nucleotides outside the gene matches: 9. CDR3 sequence (DNA): TGCGCCAGCAGCTTGCCTCCGGGACAGGGTTTGTACGAGCAGTACTTC. Residues: CASSLPPGQGLYEQYF.

This clone was seen just once. The genes are TRBV5-1 and TRBJ2-3, with TRBD2 matching over 7 bases. The V segment lost 4 bases and the J segment 0 bases; nucleotides outside the gene matches: 8. CDR3 length: 16 amino acids. Germline assignment: CDR1 SGHRS and CDR2 YFSETQ. The CDR3: CASSEREGSSTDTQYF. For the CDR3, the DNA is TGCGCCAGCAGCGAAAGGGAGGGTTCTAGCACAGATACGCAGTATTTT.

CDR3 in DNA: TGTGCCAGTAGCACGACAGGGGGCCGGCAGCCCCAGCATTTT. This sequence encodes CASSTTGGRQPQHF. V usage is TRBV19 and J usage is TRBJ1-5, with 10 bases lining up with TRBD1. The CDR3 is 14 residues long. Germline V gene sequence: CDR1 LNHDA, CDR2 SQIVND (reference sequence). Trimming removed 6 bases from V and 7 bases from J; junction bases left unmatched: 6.

The chain recombines TRBV6-5 with TRBJ2-5; 7 bases match TRBD2. V gave up 6 bases and J gave up 0 bases; unmatched junction bases: 7. This CDR3 is built from 15 residues. CDR1 MNHEY and CDR2 SVGAGI come from the germline V gene. CDR3 protein: CASREGLADQETQYF. The CDR3 DNA sequence: TGTGCCAGCAGGGAGGGGCTAGCGGACCAAGAGACCCAGTACTTC.

This clone was recorded only once. This rearrangement joins TRBV27 to TRBJ2-7, with TRBD2 identical over 7 bases. From germline, CDR1 is MNHEY and CDR2 SMNVEV (reference sequence). J lost 2 bases, V lost 2 bases, and 6 bases had no gene match. This CDR3 spans 15 amino acids. This CDR3 reads CASSLERGATYEQYF. CDR3 sequence (DNA): TGTGCCAGCAGTTTAGAGCGGGGAGCAACCTACGAGCAGTACTTC.

V gene TRBV11-3 combines with J gene TRBJ2-7; a possible D gene is TRBD2 (6 bases). Germline V lookup: CDR1 SGHNT, CDR2 YENEEA. This CDR3 comprises 14 residues. Trimming took 5 bases from V and 6 from J, leaving 17 bases between them. DNA of the CDR3: TGTGCCAGCAGCGAAGGGACGGTGGGGGGCGAGCAGTACTTC. It translates to CASSEGTVGGEQYF.

J is TRBJ1-3 and V is TRBV11-3; possible D gene TRBD1, 6 bases. This CDR3 region has 15 residues. V lost 2 bases, J lost 0 bases, and 8 bases lay in between. CDR1 is SGHNT and CDR2 is YENEEA in the germline V gene. CDR3 sequence reads: CASSLNRASGNTIYF. The DNA of the CDR3 is TGTGCCAGCAGCTTAAACAGGGCCTCTGGAAACACCATATATTTT.

V and J are TRBV11-2 and TRBJ1-1; D possibly corresponds to TRBD1 (6 bases). Germline V gene sequence: CDR1 SGHAT, CDR2 FQNNGV. This CDR3 comprises 15 residues. Trimming stripped 2 bases from V and 6 bases from J, with 16 bases between. CDR3 residues: CASSLRIRGVAEAFF. The CDR3 DNA reads TGTGCCAGCAGCTTAAGAATAAGGGGGGTAGCTGAAGCTTTCTTT.

The rearrangement joins TRBV4-3 to TRBJ1-6; D remains ambiguous. The V and J ends lost 0 bases and 8 bases respectively, with 8 bases between them. The CDR3 extends over 14 amino acids. The germline V gene has CDR1 LGHNA and CDR2 YSLEER. The CDR3 region is CASSQDVADSPLHF. DNA for the CDR3: TGCGCCAGCAGCCAAGACGTCGCGGATTCACCCCTCCACTTT.

The chain joins TRBV27 to TRBJ2-5; 13 bases fit TRBD2. CDR1 MNHEY and CDR2 SMNVEV come from the germline V gene (reference sequence). This CDR3 spans 14 amino acids. The junction had 5 bases not matched to a gene; V was cut back by 8 bases and J by 5 bases. The CDR3 sequence: CASLLAGGLETQYF. The CDR3 nucleotides read TGTGCCAGCTTACTAGCGGGGGGGCTTGAGACCCAGTACTTC.

The chain couples TRBV11-2 to TRBJ2-7; possibly TRBD2 for D (7 bases). With 1 base removed from V and 7 bases from J, the gap between germline ends came to 17 bases. Germline V gene lookup returns CDR1 SGHAT and CDR2 FQNNGV. This CDR3 contains 15 residues. DNA of the CDR3: TGTGCCAGCAGCTTAGGAAGGGGGGGGCCCTTGGAGCAGTACTTC. Translation gives CASSLGRGGPLEQYF.

The chain joins TRBV18 to TRBJ2-7; D unresolved. The germline gives CDR1 KGHSH, CDR2 LQKENI. Trimming took 3 bases from V and 0 from J, leaving 9 bases between them. There are 14 residues in the CDR3. The CDR3 loop reads CASSPLPSSYEQYF. In DNA, the CDR3 is TGTGCCAGCTCACCTCTCCCTTCCTCCTACGAGCAGTACTTC.

The rearrangement links TRBV19 to TRBJ2-7; a weak D match, TRBD2 (6 bases). The V and J ends lost 1 base and 3 bases respectively, with 10 bases between them. This CDR3 has 14 residues. CDR1 LNHDA and CDR2 SQIVND come from the germline V gene (reference sequence). CDR3 nucleotides: TGTGCCAGTAGTATAGTCCTAGCGAGCTACGAGCAGTACTTC. Its protein is CASSIVLASYEQYF. Full variable domain (remainder filled in from reference TRBV19 and TRBJ2-7): DGGITQSPKYLFRKEGQNVTLSCEQNLNHDAMYWYRQDPGQGLRLIYYSQIVNDFQKGDIAEGYSVSREKKESFPLTVTSAQKNPTAFYLCASSIVLASYEQYFGPGTRLTVT.

In its sample, this clone was seen a few times. V gene TRBV29-1 combines with J gene TRBJ1-2; D remains unclear. This CDR3 has 12 residues. Germline CDR1 SQVTM, CDR2 ANQGSEA. CDR3 nucleotide sequence: TGCAGTTTCCCTTCGCCGGCGTCTGGCTACACCTTC. It encodes CSFPSPASGYTF.

The V call is TRBV19, the J call TRBJ2-3; D is perhaps TRBD2 (6 bases). Trimming left V 4 bases short and J 2 bases short, with 10 bases between. Germline CDR1 LNHDA, CDR2 SQIVND (reference sequence). The CDR3 covers 14 residues. The chain's CDR3 is CASSRAGPTDTQYF. The CDR3 DNA follows: TGTGCCAGTAGTAGAGCGGGCCCCACAGATACGCAGTATTTT.

This chain uses TRBV9 with TRBJ2-3, with D perhaps TRBD1 (6 bases). The CDR3 length is 14 residues. CDR1 is SGDLS and CDR2 is YYNGEE in the germline V gene. Trimming removed 0 bases at V and 4 bases at J, with 9 bases between. The CDR3 nucleotides are TGTGCCAGCAGCGTAGAGTGGGGGCCAGATACGCAGTATTTT. As protein: CASSVEWGPDTQYF.

This sequence joins TRBV6-1 and TRBJ2-7; 9 positions agree with TRBD1. V lost 6 bases and J lost 4; bases outside the gene matches: 7. The germline CDR1 and CDR2 sequences are MNHNS and SASEGT. The CDR3 has 14 amino acids. The CDR3, as DNA: TGTGCCAGCAGGGAGCGGGACAGGGCGTACGAGCAGTACTTC. It encodes CASRERDRAYEQYF.

CDR3 residues: CASSPGSYNEQFF. CDR3 DNA: TGTGCCAGCAGCCCTGGCTCCTACAATGAGCAGTTCTTC. This chain uses TRBV7-3 with TRBJ2-1; D not certain. V was trimmed by 5 bases and J by 0 bases, leaving 5 bases between them. The CDR3 spans 13 residues. Germline assignment: CDR1 SGHTA and CDR2 FQGTGA.

The V gene is TRBV7-9, the J gene TRBJ1-3, with D perhaps TRBD1 (5 bases). The CDR3 consists of 15 residues. CDR1 and CDR2 (germline): SEHNR, FQNEAQ (reference sequence). V lost 5 bases and J lost 4, with 15 bases in between. The CDR3 spells CASSERTSPGNTIYF. The CDR3 DNA reads TGTGCCAGCAGCGAACGGACATCCCCAGGAAACACCATATATTTT. Full variable domain (rest looked up from reference TRBV7-9 and TRBJ1-3): DTGVSQNPRHKITKRGQNVTFRCDPISEHNRLYWYRQTLGQGPEFLTYFQNEAQLEKSRLLSDRFSAERPKGSFSTLEIQRTEQGDSAMYLCASSERTSPGNTIYFGEGSWLTVV.

The V and J genes are TRBV7-9 and TRBJ1-1, with D hard to call. CDR3 size: 13 residues. Trimming pared 1 base from V and 1 base from J, leaving 4 bases between. Germline V gene sequence: CDR1 SEHNR, CDR2 FQNEAQ (reference sequence). DNA for the CDR3: TGTGCCAGCAGCTTAGAGGGGAACACTGAAGCTTTCTTT. It specifies CASSLEGNTEAFF. Combining the CDR3 with reference TRBV7-9 and TRBJ1-1 gives the whole variable domain DTGVSQNPRHKITKRGQNVTFRCDPISEHNRLYWYRQTLGQGPEFLTYFQNEAQLEKSRLLSDRFSAERPKGSFSTLEIQRTEQGDSAMYLCASSLEGNTEAFFGQGTRLTVV.

J is TRBJ2-3 and V is TRBV7-2, with a possible D match to TRBD2 (5 bases). With 1 base removed from V and 6 bases from J, the gap between germline ends came to 11 bases. The CDR3 contains 14 residues. Germline V lookup: CDR1 SGHTA, CDR2 FQGNSA. The CDR3 nucleotides read TGTGCCAGCAGCTTAGGGACTCCCGGGGATACGCAGTATTTT. This gives the protein CASSLGTPGDTQYF.